Below, 23 T cell receptor beta chains from the same sample are listed, as sequenced in a study of breast tumors, draining lymph nodes, adjacent tissues. Each CDR3 protein is one row after TCRdb ran MiXCR on the multiplex PCR reads. The sample lists approximately 120,000 distinct CDR3 sequences, approximately 21% occurring once. Axillary draining lymph nodes of breast cancer patients supplied the node samples. The source material was axillary lymph node tissue. The source of these receptors is a female donor with breast cancer. Some clones in this sample may be carry-over from other donors' samples.

This clonotype was seen ten or more times. This chain uses TRBV19 with TRBJ1-2; a possible D gene is TRBD1 (6 bases). V lost 6 bases to trimming and J lost 6 bases, with 8 bases between them. This CDR3 has 11 amino acids. From germline, CDR1 is LNHDA and CDR2 SQIVND (reference sequence). The chain's CDR3 is CASRRDNGYTF. CDR3 coding DNA: TGTGCCAGTAGACGGGACAATGGCTACACCTTC.

This clonotype was detected ten times or more. The CDR3 loop reads CAISQERNYEQYF. For the CDR3, the DNA is TGTGCCATCAGTCAGGAGAGGAACTACGAGCAGTACTTC. The J gene is TRBJ2-7, the V gene TRBV10-3; D uncertain. This CDR3 is 13 amino acids long. The V end was cut by 5 bases, the J end by 3 bases, with 11 bases between. Germline V lookup: CDR1 ENHRY, CDR2 SYGVKD.

In this sample, this clonotype turned up many times. This rearrangement joins TRBV5-1 to TRBJ2-3, with D possibly being TRBD1 or TRBD2 (6 bases each). Germline V gives CDR1 SGHRS, CDR2 YFSETQ. CDR3 length equals 16 residues. V lost 2 bases and J lost 3, with 16 bases in between. The CDR3 DNA is TGCGCCAGCAGCTTTGGAGCGGGCCAGGGGACAGATACGCAGTATTTT. It codes for CASSFGAGQGTDTQYF.

This clonotype was recorded many times. The chain links TRBV20-1 to TRBJ2-7; the D gene could be TRBD1 or TRBD2 (6 bases each). CDR1 and CDR2 (germline): DFQATT, SNEGSKA (reference sequence). The CDR3 contains 12 residues. The CDR3 reads CSGGGSLYEQYF. CDR3 sequence (DNA): TGCAGCGGAGGGGGGTCCCTCTACGAGCAGTACTTC.

Worth noting for this clonotype: This may come from a read error, since a much larger clone is one base off. This sequence joins TRBV5-1 and TRBJ2-2; 7 bases are a match to TRBD2. The CDR3 is made up of 15 amino acids. Germline V lookup: CDR1 SGHRS, CDR2 YFSETQ. CDR3 sequence: CASRVSSGNTGEPFF. CDR3 sequence (DNA): TGCGCCAGCAGAGTGTCTAGCGGTAACACCGGGGAGCCGTTTTTT.

This clonotype was found many times. The chain joins TRBV15 to TRBJ1-2; D is unclear. V was cut by 4 bases and J by 2 bases, with 5 bases left in between. The CDR3 consists of 12 residues. CDR1 and CDR2 from the germline V gene are LNHNV and YYDKDF (reference sequence). The CDR3 protein is CATSTSNYGYTF. In DNA, the CDR3 is TGTGCCACCAGCACCAGCAACTATGGCTACACCTTC. Full variable domain (outside the CDR3, taken from reference TRBV15 and TRBJ1-2): DAMVIQNPRYQVTQFGKPVTLSCSQTLNHNVMYWYQQKSSQAPKLLFHYYDKDFNNEADTPDNFQSRRPNTSFCFLDIRSPGLGDTAMYLCATSTSNYGYTFGSGTRLTVV.

Many counts were recorded for this clonotype. This sequence joins TRBV29-1 and TRBJ2-5; TRBD2 matches at 14 bases. V shed 3 bases, J shed 5 bases, and the junction held 8 bases outside the gene matches. Looked up from germline, CDR1 is SQVTM and CDR2 is ANQGSEA. This CDR3 contains 16 residues. Written as DNA, the CDR3 is TGCAGCGTTGAGAGGGGACTAGCGGGAGTCCGGGAGACCCAGTACTTC. Translation: CSVERGLAGVRETQYF.

This clonotype was recorded at least ten times. The chain has TRBV2 and TRBJ1-2, with D hard to call. From germline, CDR1 is SNHLY and CDR2 FYNNEI. V lost 1 base, J lost 7 bases, and 19 bases lay in between. The CDR3 runs to 16 residues. The CDR3 region has the DNA TGTGCCAGCAGTGAAGAGATCGGACCCGCGGAAGGTGGCTACACCTTC. This gives the protein CASSEEIGPAEGGYTF.

This clonotype was recorded many times. The chain employs TRBV2 and TRBJ2-5; TRBD2 is a possible D gene (6 bases). This CDR3 is built from 14 residues. Trimming cost V 6 bases and J 4 bases, with 15 bases left between them. Per the germline V gene, CDR1 is SNHLY and CDR2 is FYNNEI. CDR3 bases: TGTGCCAGCAGGGACGGAGCGGGTGGAGAGACCCAGTACTTC. It codes for CASRDGAGGETQYF.

This clonotype occurred many times. J is TRBJ2-7 and V is TRBV20-1; D possibly matches TRBD1 or TRBD2 (5 bases each). CDR3 size: 13 residues. The germline gives CDR1 DFQATT, CDR2 SNEGSKA (reference sequence). The ends were cut back, 5 bases at V and 2 bases at J, with 13 bases in the middle. For the CDR3, the DNA is TGCAGTGCTCGCCGGGACCGAACCTACGAGCAGTACTTC. Protein product: CSARRDRTYEQYF.

Comments on this clonotype: This may be a read error: a much more frequent sequence differs by one nucleotide. The CDR3 nucleotides are TGCAGCGTTGAAGATTCGACCTACGAGCAGTACTTC. Its translation is CSVEDSTYEQYF. The gene calls are TRBV29-1 and TRBJ2-7; D unclear. From germline, CDR1 is SQVTM and CDR2 ANQGSEA. The CDR3 spans 12 residues. Trimming took off 0 bases at V and 2 bases at J, with 5 bases between the two ends.

Points on this clonotype: Its ends do not fully match the called genes, so a read error is possible. The chain couples TRBV20-1 to TRBJ2-5, with D perhaps TRBD2 (6 bases). The V gene's germline CDR1 is DFQATT and CDR2 SNEGSKA (reference sequence). The length of the CDR3 is 16 residues. The CDR3 here is CSVRSRDSPIPETQHF. CDR3 nucleotide sequence: TGCAGTGTTAGATCCCGGGACTCCCCAATACCAGAGACCCAGCACTTC.

In its sample, this clonotype was seen many times. The gene calls are TRBV30 and TRBJ2-3; the D call may be TRBD1 or TRBD2 (6 bases each). Per the germline V gene, CDR1 is GTSNPN and CDR2 is SVGIG (reference sequence). Deletions cut 2 bases from V and 2 bases from J, with 17 bases between. The CDR3 totals 16 residues. In nucleotides, the CDR3 is TGTGCCTGGAGTCTGGGGGGCTCGGGACTCACAGATACGCAGTATTTT. Translation gives CAWSLGGSGLTDTQYF.

In its sample, this clonotype was seen many times. V and J are TRBV20-1 and TRBJ2-1; a weak D match, TRBD2 (6 bases). V gave up 0 bases and J gave up 6 bases, with 21 bases separating them. CDR1 is DFQATT, CDR2 SNEGSKA, per germline (reference sequence). CDR3 length equals 17 residues. CDR3: CSARDDLAQRLGNEQFF. The CDR3 DNA reads as TGCAGTGCTAGAGATGACCTAGCGCAGCGTTTGGGCAATGAGCAGTTCTTC.

This clonotype was counted ten times or more. This chain joins TRBV20-1 and TRBJ2-3; perhaps TRBD2 as D (7 bases). The V end was cut by 3 bases, the J end by 1 base, with 14 bases between. The CDR3 loop spans 15 amino acids. Germline CDR1 and CDR2: DFQATT and SNEGSKA (reference sequence). The DNA of the CDR3 is TGCAGTGCTAGGGGGGCGGGAGTTGGCACAGATACGCAGTATTTT. Translation gives CSARGAGVGTDTQYF.

With regard to this clonotype: Being one base from a much bigger clone, this may be a read error. The chain joins TRBV7-9 to TRBJ2-1; TRBD2 is a possible D gene (5 bases). This CDR3 contains 13 residues. V was trimmed by 1 base and J by 11 bases, leaving 12 bases between them. Germline loops: CDR1 SEHNR, CDR2 FQNEAQ (reference sequence). The CDR3: CASSLGEHNKQFF. The CDR3 coding sequence is TGTGCCAGCAGCTTAGGGGAGCACAACAAGCAGTTCTTC.

This clonotype has at least ten counts. The chain combines TRBV5-8 with TRBJ2-3, with TRBD2 matching 10 bases. J lost 4 bases, V lost 1 base, and 6 bases had no gene match. This CDR3 has 16 amino acids. The V gene's germline CDR1 is SGHTS and CDR2 YDEGEE. Here the CDR3 reads CASSLRSSGSSDTQYF. DNA of the CDR3: TGTGCCAGCAGCTTGCGGTCTAGCGGGAGCTCAGATACGCAGTATTTT.

This clonotype was detected many times. This chain uses TRBV7-9 with TRBJ2-7; the match to TRBD1 covers 8 bases. V lost 5 bases to trimming and J lost 4 bases; unmatched junction nucleotides: 7. The germline V gene has CDR1 SEHNR and CDR2 FQNEAQ (reference sequence). The CDR3 has 14 amino acids. In nucleotides, the CDR3 is TGTGCCAGCAGCGGAGACAGGGGAACATACGAGCAGTACTTC. This translates into CASSGDRGTYEQYF.

This clonotype was seen repeatedly, ten times or more. The rearrangement links TRBV7-9 to TRBJ2-2; 10 bases are shared with TRBD1. V dropped 5 bases and J dropped 7; count of bases not matched to a gene: 4. Germline V CDR1 and CDR2: SEHNR, FQNEAQ (reference sequence). The CDR3 spans 14 residues. Here the CDR3 DNA reads TGTGCCAGCAGCCTGACAGGGGGCGGCGGGGAGCTGTTTTTT. Its translation: CASSLTGGGGELFF.

This clonotype was detected many times. This CDR3 is CASSAAFTSGSPLHF. The DNA for the CDR3 is TGTGCCAGCAGTGCGGCGTTCACATCAGGTTCACCCCTCCACTTT. J is TRBJ1-6 and V is TRBV6-1; no clear D. Germline loops: CDR1 MNHNS, CDR2 SASEGT. CDR3 size: 15 residues. Trimming stripped 4 bases from V and 9 bases from J, with 16 bases between.

This clonotype occurred many times. The chain carries TRBV10-2 and TRBJ1-2, with 7 bases fitting TRBD1. V trimming: 5 bases; J trimming: 8 bases; junction bases outside the gene matches: 8. Germline assignment: CDR1 WSHSY and CDR2 SAAADI. The CDR3 has 13 residues. CDR3 in DNA: TGCGCCAGCAGTACGACAGGGAGTGAGGGCTACACCTTC. Its translation is CASSTTGSEGYTF.

This clonotype was counted ten times or more. The V call is TRBV27, the J call TRBJ2-1; 9 positions agree with TRBD1. Trimming cost V 4 bases and J 1 base; bases outside gene matches: 8. The CDR3 length is 17 residues. The V gene's germline CDR1 is MNHEY and CDR2 SMNVEV (reference sequence). Here the CDR3 reads CASSSNTDRGSYNEQFF. The CDR3 coding sequence is TGTGCCAGCAGTTCAAACACGGACAGGGGATCCTACAATGAGCAGTTCTTC.

Notes on this clonotype: A read error may be the cause here, since a much bigger clone is one base away. The rearrangement joins TRBV4-1 to TRBJ1-5; 8 bases fit TRBD1. Trimming cost V 0 bases and J 9 bases; bases outside gene matches: 7. The CDR3 is 15 residues long. Germline V gives CDR1 MGHRA, CDR2 YSYEKL. The CDR3 DNA follows: TGCGCCAGCAGCCAAGAAATGACAGGGGTTGGGCCCCAGCATTTT. Protein: CASSQEMTGVGPQHF.